The 20 T cell receptor beta chains below were found in one sample sequenced in a study of cytomegalovirus exposure and HLA in healthy donors. TCRdb keeps only in-frame clones here, not all; method: immunoSEQ multiplex PCR. Of more than 65,000 clones listed, 95% to 96% are singletons. Sequenced: PBMCs. The receptor set was obtained from a young woman in good health and CMV-seronegative.

The chain carries TRBV10-2 and TRBJ2-1; the D gene is possibly TRBD2 (6 bases). CDR3 length: 13 amino acids. Trimming took off 2 bases at V and 8 bases at J, with 10 bases between the two ends. CDR1 is WSHSY, CDR2 SAAADI, per germline. The CDR3 DNA reads TGCGCCAGCAGTGAGAACCGACTAGATGAGCAGTTCTTC. Translation: CASSENRLDEQFF.

V and J are TRBV7-9 and TRBJ1-2; TRBD1 aligns across 9 bases. V trimming: 2 bases; J trimming: 1 base; junction bases outside the gene matches: 11. The CDR3 totals 18 residues. Looked up from germline, CDR1 is SEHNR and CDR2 is FQNEAQ (reference sequence). CDR3 amino acids: CASSLRGTGIRGNYGYTF. The CDR3 nucleotides are TGTGCCAGCAGCTTACGGGGGACAGGGATTAGGGGTAACTATGGCTACACCTTC.

The CDR3 coding sequence is TGTGCCAGCAGCATGCAACAGTCCTACGAGCAGTACTTC. This encodes CASSMQQSYEQYF. The chain couples TRBV5-6 to TRBJ2-7; D unresolved. Germline V gives CDR1 SGHDT, CDR2 YYEEEE. This CDR3 has 13 residues. Trimming shortened V by 4 bases and J by 1 base, and 9 bases separated the two germline ends.

The gene calls are TRBV7-2 and TRBJ2-7, with 8 bases matching TRBD2. The CDR3 totals 15 residues. Trimming cost V 5 bases and J 0 bases; bases outside gene matches: 6. CDR1 is SGHTA, CDR2 FQGNSA, per germline. The CDR3 sequence is CASSTTSVNSYEQYF. The CDR3 DNA sequence: TGTGCCAGCAGCACGACTAGCGTCAACTCCTACGAGCAGTACTTC.

V and J are TRBV5-6 and TRBJ2-1; 12 nucleotides align to TRBD2. Germline V gene data show CDR1 as SGHDT and CDR2 as YYEEEE. This CDR3 has 16 amino acids. With 4 bases clipped from V and 10 bases from J, the junction kept 12 bases outside the gene matches. This chain's CDR3 is CASSPILAGGGQEQFF. CDR3 DNA sequence: TGTGCCAGCAGCCCGATACTAGCGGGAGGTGGCCAAGAGCAGTTCTTC.

The CDR3 sequence: CASSQDRSGGEAFF. Here the CDR3 DNA reads TGTGCCAGCAGCCAAGATCGGTCGGGTGGGGAGGCTTTCTTT. V usage is TRBV14 and J usage is TRBJ1-1; D is undetermined. V was clipped by 0 bases and J by 11 bases, with 16 bases between them. Germline loops: CDR1 SGHDN, CDR2 FVKESK. The CDR3 has 14 amino acids.

This chain connects TRBV30 to TRBJ1-2, with D possibly being TRBD1 (6 bases). Trimming removed 4 bases from V and 8 bases from J, with 14 bases in between. Germline loops: CDR1 GTSNPN, CDR2 SVGIG (reference sequence). The length of the CDR3 is 12 residues. The CDR3 DNA reads TGTGCCTGGATATCGGGGGGCATAGGCTACACCTTC. It codes for CAWISGGIGYTF.

This chain links TRBV9 with TRBJ1-3; D is undetermined. Germline V lookup: CDR1 SGDLS, CDR2 YYNGEE. The CDR3 runs to 15 residues. Trimming shortened V by 0 bases and J by 3 bases, and 10 bases separated the two germline ends. CDR3 nucleotide sequence: TGTGCCAGCAGCGTAGACGCGGTAGGTGGAAACACCATATATTTT. Protein sequence: CASSVDAVGGNTIYF.

This chain uses TRBV14 with TRBJ2-7, with 12 bases fitting TRBD2. The CDR3 length is 15 residues. Germline V gives CDR1 SGHDN, CDR2 FVKESK. V shed 9 bases, J shed 2 bases, and the junction held 8 bases outside the gene matches. CDR3 nucleotide sequence: TGTGCCAGTCGGACTAGCGGGGAGGCCCCCTACGAGCAGTACTTC. This codes for CASRTSGEAPYEQYF.

The V gene is TRBV7-9, the J gene TRBJ2-1, with TRBD1 matching over 7 bases. CDR1 and CDR2 from the germline V gene are SEHNR and FQNEAQ (reference sequence). The CDR3 totals 13 residues. J lost 9 bases, V lost 4 bases, and 6 bases had no gene match. CDR3 DNA: TGTGCCAGCAGCTCCGTACAGGGGAGTGAGCAGTTCTTC. Translation: CASSSVQGSEQFF.

The chain employs TRBV6-5 and TRBJ2-7; tentatively, D is TRBD1 (5 bases). Germline CDR1 MNHEY, CDR2 SVGAGI. The CDR3 runs to 14 residues. Between the trimmed V and J ends, which lost 2 bases and 3 bases, there was a span of 11 bases. In DNA form, the CDR3 reads TGTGCCAGCAGTTACGGGAACAGGATCTACGAGCAGTACTTC. It codes for CASSYGNRIYEQYF.

The chain recombines TRBV4-2 with TRBJ2-7; the D is unclear. V lost 1 base and J lost 3, with 13 bases in between. The CDR3 has 15 residues. Germline CDR1 and CDR2: LGHNA and YNFKEQ. The CDR3 reads CASSQAPTVGYEQYF. The CDR3, as DNA: TGTGCCAGCAGCCAAGCCCCTACAGTTGGCTACGAGCAGTACTTC.

Here the CDR3 DNA reads TGTGCCAGCTCATACGAACAGGGACTAGTCTATGGCTACACCTTC. It codes for CASSYEQGLVYGYTF. The chain links TRBV18 to TRBJ1-2, with D possibly being TRBD1 (6 bases). This CDR3 contains 15 residues. The ends were cut back, 5 bases at V and 4 bases at J, with 17 bases in the middle. CDR1 and CDR2 from the germline V gene are KGHSH and LQKENI.

A few counts support this clone. V and J are TRBV6-4 and TRBJ2-1; 15 bases fit TRBD2. Germline-derived CDR1 and CDR2 are MRHNA and SNTAGT. The CDR3 runs to 15 residues. J gave up 9 bases and V 6 bases, and 6 bases lay outside the gene matches. In DNA form, the CDR3 reads TGTGCCAGCAGCGAGGGACTAGCGGGAGGAAGTGAGCAGTTCTTC. It encodes CASSEGLAGGSEQFF.

The J gene is TRBJ2-1, the V gene TRBV6-1; maybe TRBD2 (6 bases). V was cut by 5 bases and J by 7 bases, with 9 bases left in between. This CDR3 comprises 12 residues. From germline, CDR1 is MNHNS and CDR2 SASEGT. The CDR3 nucleotides are TGTGCCAGCAGTCTAGCGCCGAATGAGCAGTTCTTC. Its protein product is CASSLAPNEQFF.

V gene TRBV28 combines with J gene TRBJ2-1; 7 nucleotides line up with TRBD2. The V gene's germline CDR1 is MDHEN and CDR2 SYDVKM. This CDR3 is 14 amino acids long. V lost 8 bases and J lost 4; bases outside the gene matches: 8. The DNA for the CDR3 is TGTGCCAGCCATATCAGCGGGAATTACAATGAGCAGTTCTTC. Its translation: CASHISGNYNEQFF.

The chain couples TRBV6-5 to TRBJ2-1; D possibly corresponds to TRBD2 (6 bases). CDR3 length: 14 residues. V was cut by 6 bases and J by 10 bases, with 19 bases left in between. Looked up from germline, CDR1 is MNHEY and CDR2 is SVGAGI. The CDR3 spells CASSSFLALAEQFF. The CDR3 nucleotides are TGTGCCAGCAGCTCCTTCCTAGCGTTGGCAGAGCAGTTCTTC.

The chain joins TRBV2 to TRBJ1-3; D remains ambiguous. Germline V gene data show CDR1 as SNHLY and CDR2 as FYNNEI. Trimming cost V 0 bases and J 2 bases, with 5 bases left between them. The CDR3 is 14 residues long. CDR3: CASSEAGAGNTIYF. The CDR3 DNA follows: TGTGCCAGCAGTGAAGCCGGGGCTGGAAACACCATATATTTT.

The chain recombines TRBV27 with TRBJ2-3; D is undetermined. This CDR3 region has 13 residues. From germline, CDR1 is MNHEY and CDR2 SMNVEV (reference sequence). V was cut by 3 bases and J by 4 bases, with 8 bases left in between. The CDR3 reads CASSFFLSDTQYF. The DNA for the CDR3 is TGTGCCAGCAGTTTTTTCCTCTCAGATACGCAGTATTTT.

As DNA, the CDR3 is TGTGCCAGCAGTGGAATACCGGGACTAGCGGGGTACAATGAGCAGTTCTTC. It encodes CASSGIPGLAGYNEQFF. This chain uses TRBV27 with TRBJ2-1; TRBD2 aligns across 13 bases. This CDR3 spans 17 amino acids. V gave up 5 bases and J gave up 4 bases; unmatched junction bases: 8. Germline CDR1 and CDR2: MNHEY and SMNVEV (reference sequence).